This T cell receptor (beta chain) originates from a study of blood T cell repertoires in COVID-19. Some clones are missing from TCRdb's copy, which holds only in-frame ones; the method was immunoSEQ multiplex PCR. This sample yields about 200,000 clones, of which about 94% are seen a single time; about 0.8% belongs to the top ten. Looked up from germline, CDR1 is SGHNT and CDR2 is YENEEA. With 5 bases removed from V and 9 bases from J, the gap between germline ends came to 17 bases. The CDR3 is 14 amino acids. The clonotype comes from a man in his sixties with COVID-19, enrolled during active disease. The chain recombines TRBV11-3 with TRBJ2-1; D might be TRBD1 (6 bases). The sample taken for sequencing was peripheral blood. The CDR3 DNA reads TGTGCCAGCAGCCGATCCACAGGGTCCCCTGAGCAGTTCTTC. It encodes CASSRSTGSPEQFF.